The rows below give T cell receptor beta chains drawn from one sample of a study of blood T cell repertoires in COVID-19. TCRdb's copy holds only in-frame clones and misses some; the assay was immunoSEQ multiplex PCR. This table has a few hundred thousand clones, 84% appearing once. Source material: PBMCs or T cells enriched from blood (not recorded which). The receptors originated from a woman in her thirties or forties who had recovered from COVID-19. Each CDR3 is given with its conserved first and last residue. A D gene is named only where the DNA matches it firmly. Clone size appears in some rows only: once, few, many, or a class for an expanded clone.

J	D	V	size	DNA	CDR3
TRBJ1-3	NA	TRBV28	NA	TGTGCCAGCAGTCGCGACAGCCACTCTGGAAACACCATATATTTT	CASSRDSHSGNTIYF
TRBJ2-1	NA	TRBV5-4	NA	TGTGCCAGCAGCGCGGCACCGGGGAGGATGAGTCCCTACAATGAGCAGTTCTTC	CASSAAPGRMSPYNEQFF
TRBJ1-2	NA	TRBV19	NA	TGTGCCAGTAGAGCCTTCCCCAGGCATGGCTACACCTTC	CASRAFPRHGYTF
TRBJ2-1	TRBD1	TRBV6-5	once	TGTGCCAGCGCGACAGGGTCCCCCTACAATGAGCAGTTCTTC	CASATGSPYNEQFF
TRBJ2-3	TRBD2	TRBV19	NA	TGTGCCAGTAGTACTAGCGGGATGGCAGATACGCAGTATTTT	CASSTSGMADTQYF
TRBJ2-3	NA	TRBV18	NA	TGTGCCAGCTCACCGGGGGCCACAGATACGCAGTATTTT	CASSPGATDTQYF
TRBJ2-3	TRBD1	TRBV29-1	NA	TGCAGCGTTGAGTTGGACACAGGGGGAACGCAGTATTTT	CSVELDTGGTQYF
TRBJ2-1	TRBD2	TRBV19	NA	TGTGCCAGTAGTATACCTAGTGGCGGGAGTCGGGATGAGCAGTTCTTC	CASSIPSGGSRDEQFF
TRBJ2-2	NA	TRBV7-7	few	TGTGCCAGCAGCTTAAACATCGGGAGTAACTCCGGGGAGCTGTTTTTT	CASSLNIGSNSGELFF
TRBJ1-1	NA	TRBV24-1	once	TGTGCCACCAGTGGCGGGGGGAACACTGAAGCTTTCTTT	CATSGGGNTEAFF
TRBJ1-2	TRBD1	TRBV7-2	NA	TGTGCCAGCAGCCCCGGGGTAGGGGGCGCTGGCTACACCTTC	CASSPGVGGAGYTF
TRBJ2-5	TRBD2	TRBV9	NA	TGTGCCAGCAGCTTTGGACTAGCGCAGGATGAGACCCAGTACTTC	CASSFGLAQDETQYF
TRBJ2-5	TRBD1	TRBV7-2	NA	TGTGCCAGCAGCTTGGGGACAGTGGCCCAAGAGACCCAGTACTTC	CASSLGTVAQETQYF
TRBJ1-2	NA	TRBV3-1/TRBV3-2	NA	TGTGCCAGCAGCCAAGTCTATCCGGGACATCTCTCTTCTCGATATGGCTACACCTTC	CASSQVYPGHLSSRYGYTF
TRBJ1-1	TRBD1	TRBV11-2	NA	TGTGCCAGCAGCCTCGGACAGGCAGAAGCTTTCTTT	CASSLGQAEAFF
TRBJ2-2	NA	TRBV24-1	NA	TGTGCCACCAGTGAGTCAGGGTACACCGGGGAGCTGTTTTTT	CATSESGYTGELFF
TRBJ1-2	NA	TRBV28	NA	TGTGCCAGCAGTGAGGACAGAGCTAACTATGGCTACACCTTC	CASSEDRANYGYTF
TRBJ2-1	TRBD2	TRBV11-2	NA	TGTGCCAGCAGCCCCCTGGCGGGAGGGGTGTATGAGCAGTTCTTC	CASSPLAGGVYEQFF
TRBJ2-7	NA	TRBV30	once	TGTGCCTGGAGTGTAGGGACAACCTACGAGCAGTACTTC	CAWSVGTTYEQYF
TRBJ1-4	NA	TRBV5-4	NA	TGTGCCAGCAGCTTCAGCGGGGTCGGGGAAAAACTGTTTTTT	CASSFSGVGEKLFF
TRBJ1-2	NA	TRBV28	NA	TGTGCCAGCAGTTTCTCCGGGGGCTATGGCTACACCTTC	CASSFSGGYGYTF
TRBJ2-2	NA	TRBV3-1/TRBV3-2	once	TGTGCCAGCAGCCAAACCTGGCCCCGTGCCGGGGAGCTGTTTTTT	CASSQTWPRAGELFF
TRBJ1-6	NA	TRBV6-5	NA	TGTGCCAGCAGTTACTCGTCAGCGGCGGATTCACCCCTCCACTTT	CASSYSSAADSPLHF